The 27 T cell receptor beta chains below all came from one sample that was sequenced in a study of blood T cell repertoires in COVID-19. Assay: immunoSEQ multiplex PCR; the TCRdb copy retains only in-frame clones and omits some. The sample records about 140,000 clones, about four fifths being singletons. Sequencing used peripheral blood. The source is a woman older than 75 in a cohort sampled during active or convalescent COVID-19.

This chain uses TRBV6-1 with TRBJ2-6, with TRBD1 matching over 9 bases. The CDR3 is 17 amino acids. Germline lookup yields CDR1 MNHNS and CDR2 SASEGT. Trimming took 4 bases from V and 4 from J; bases not matched to a gene: 8. CDR3 coding DNA: TGTGCCAGCAGTGCTCGGACAGGGGCCTCCGGGGCCAACGTCCTGACTTTC. This gives the protein CASSARTGASGANVLTF.

V gene TRBV6-5 combines with J gene TRBJ1-6, with TRBD1 identical over 8 bases. This CDR3 contains 13 residues. The germline gives CDR1 MNHEY, CDR2 SVGAGI. Trimming removed 8 bases from V and 6 bases from J; junction bases left unmatched: 3. The CDR3 spells CASEDRGNSPLHF. The CDR3 DNA reads TGTGCCAGCGAAGACAGGGGTAATTCACCCCTCCACTTT.

V is TRBV12-3 or TRBV12-4 and J is TRBJ1-2; D possibly corresponds to TRBD1 (6 bases). The CDR3 loop spans 12 amino acids. V gave up 5 bases and J gave up 7 bases, with 11 bases separating them. The CDR3 bases are TGTGCCAGCAGTAAATACAGGGTTGGCTACACCTTC. Its protein is CASSKYRVGYTF.

The rearrangement joins TRBV5-1 to TRBJ2-3; the match to TRBD2 covers 7 bases. V was clipped by 3 bases and J by 6 bases; unmatched bases: 7. CDR1 and CDR2 (germline): SGHRS, YFSETQ. This CDR3 contains 14 residues. The CDR3 nucleotides read TGCGCCAGCAGCTCCGAACTAGCGCGTGATACGCAGTATTTT. Translating gives CASSSELARDTQYF.

The chain is built from TRBV12-5 and TRBJ1-5, with D tentatively TRBD1 (6 bases). Germline CDR1 reads LGHNT; CDR2 reads FRNRAP. The CDR3 has 16 residues. The germline V and J ends were trimmed by 1 base and 1 base, with 11 bases remaining between them. CDR3 loop: CASGLGQGTSNQPQHF. In nucleotides, the CDR3 is TGTGCTAGTGGTTTGGGTCAGGGGACGAGCAATCAGCCCCAGCATTTT.

The chain employs TRBV29-1 and TRBJ2-3, with unresolved D. CDR1 and CDR2 (germline): SQVTM, ANQGSEA. CDR3 length equals 13 residues. V was clipped by 4 bases and J by 6 bases, with 14 bases between them. CDR3: CSVGNQARDTQYF. The CDR3 coding sequence is TGCAGCGTTGGAAACCAGGCCAGGGATACGCAGTATTTT.

Points on this clone: Other DNA sequences in the sample encode the same CDR3. The chain combines TRBV11-2 with TRBJ2-1; D is possibly TRBD1 (5 bases). Trimming removed 5 bases at V and 5 bases at J, with 10 bases between. The germline gives CDR1 SGHAT, CDR2 FQNNGV. The length of the CDR3 is 13 residues. CDR3 sequence: CASSLDRNNEQFF. The CDR3 nucleotides read TGTGCCAGCAGCCTTGACAGAAACAATGAGCAGTTCTTC.

The rearrangement joins TRBV12-5 to TRBJ2-7, with D possibly matching TRBD1 (6 bases). Deletions cut 6 bases from V and 5 bases from J, with 23 bases between. The germline V gene has CDR1 LGHNT and CDR2 FRNRAP. The CDR3 has 16 residues. For the CDR3, the DNA is TGTGCTAGTGGCCATACAGGGTCGGGGCGGTTAAACGAGCAGTACTTC. It specifies CASGHTGSGRLNEQYF. Full variable domain (outside the CDR3, taken from reference TRBV12-5 and TRBJ2-7): DARVTQTPRHKVTEMGQEVTMRCQPILGHNTVFWYRQTMMQGLELLAYFRNRAPLDDSGMPKDRFSAEMPDATLATLKIQPSEPRDSAVYFCASGHTGSGRLNEQYFGPGTRLTVT.

This clone was recorded once. V usage is TRBV2 and J usage is TRBJ1-2; 9 positions match TRBD1. The CDR3 is made up of 14 amino acids. Germline V gene lookup returns CDR1 SNHLY and CDR2 FYNNEI. V was clipped by 6 bases and J by 7 bases; unmatched bases: 9. The DNA for the CDR3 is TGTGCCAGCAGCCCCGGGACAGGGATTTCTGGCTACACCTTC. This translates into CASSPGTGISGYTF.

Only a few counts were recorded for this clone. The rearrangement joins TRBV19 to TRBJ1-5; 7 nucleotides match TRBD1. Germline-derived CDR1 and CDR2 are LNHDA and SQIVND (reference sequence). The CDR3 length is 16 residues. V shed 6 bases, J shed 1 base, and the junction held 9 bases outside the gene matches. As DNA, the CDR3 is TGTGCCAGTAGCCTACGGACAGGATTCAGCAATCAGCCCCAGCATTTT. Amino acids: CASSLRTGFSNQPQHF. Supplemented by reference TRBV19 and TRBJ1-5, the full variable domain reads DGGITQSPKYLFRKEGQNVTLSCEQNLNHDAMYWYRQDPGQGLRLIYYSQIVNDFQKGDIAEGYSVSREKKESFPLTVTSAQKNPTAFYLCASSLRTGFSNQPQHFGDGTRLSIL.

This chain uses TRBV9 with TRBJ2-7, with D tentatively TRBD2 (6 bases). Trimming shortened V by 4 bases and J by 3 bases, and 17 bases separated the two germline ends. The CDR3 length is 15 residues. Germline assignment: CDR1 SGDLS and CDR2 YYNGEE. Here the CDR3 reads CASSPGLSLFYEQYF. The CDR3 DNA follows: TGTGCCAGCAGCCCGGGACTGAGTTTATTCTACGAGCAGTACTTC.

The CDR3 nucleotides are TGTGCCAGCAGTTTTGTATCCTACGAGCAGTACTTC. Protein: CASSFVSYEQYF. J is TRBJ2-7 and V is TRBV27; D is unresolved. V was pared by 3 bases and J by 1 base, with 4 bases between. The CDR3 is made up of 12 amino acids. From germline, CDR1 is MNHEY and CDR2 SMNVEV (reference sequence).

The chain couples TRBV19 to TRBJ2-7, with D possibly being TRBD2 (5 bases). The V and J ends lost 5 bases and 1 base respectively, with 18 bases between them. The CDR3 totals 16 residues. The germline gives CDR1 LNHDA, CDR2 SQIVND (reference sequence). The CDR3 DNA is TGTGCCAGTAGTTCCTCAGAGGCCAGGAGGTCCTACGAGCAGTACTTC. It yields the protein CASSSSEARRSYEQYF.

This clone has a handful of counts. The chain couples TRBV15 to TRBJ2-3; 13 bases are a match to TRBD2. Germline CDR1 LNHNV, CDR2 YYDKDF (reference sequence). The V segment lost 0 bases and the J segment 2 bases; nucleotides outside the gene matches: 5. This CDR3 contains 18 residues. Here the CDR3 reads CATSRDWTSGGSTDTQYF. Here the CDR3 DNA reads TGTGCCACCAGCAGAGACTGGACTAGCGGGGGTTCCACAGATACGCAGTATTTT.

J is TRBJ1-1 and V is TRBV4-1; 8 positions match TRBD1. The CDR3 runs 14 residues. Germline V gives CDR1 MGHRA, CDR2 YSYEKL. V dropped 5 bases and J dropped 5; count of bases not matched to a gene: 7. CDR3 sequence (DNA): TGCGCCAGCAGCAGTGACAGGGGAGGAACTGAAGCTTTCTTT. Protein product: CASSSDRGGTEAFF.

This chain connects TRBV6-5 to TRBJ1-3; TRBD1 matches 9 bases. The CDR3 covers 16 residues. The germline gives CDR1 MNHEY, CDR2 SVGAGI. V dropped 2 bases and J dropped 2; count of bases not matched to a gene: 4. Here the CDR3 DNA reads TGTGCCAGCAGTTACGCCCGGACAGGGGCTGGAAACACCATATATTTT. Protein sequence: CASSYARTGAGNTIYF.

Regarding this clone: Other DNA sequences in the sample encode the same CDR3. V usage is TRBV11-3 and J usage is TRBJ2-1, with 7 bases aligning to TRBD2. The junction had 1 base not matched to a gene; V was cut back by 5 bases and J by 0 bases. There are 14 residues in the CDR3. From germline, CDR1 is SGHNT and CDR2 YENEEA. The CDR3 coding sequence is TGTGCCAGCAGCCCGGGGGGCTCCTACAATGAGCAGTTCTTC. This encodes CASSPGGSYNEQFF.

The chain recombines TRBV2 with TRBJ2-1, with 8 bases identical to TRBD1. V lost 8 bases and J lost 1; bases outside the gene matches: 4. Germline assignment: CDR1 SNHLY and CDR2 FYNNEI. The CDR3 is 14 residues long. In DNA form, the CDR3 reads TGTGCCAGCGGGGGACAGGTTTCCTACAATGAGCAGTTCTTC. Protein product: CASGGQVSYNEQFF.

There are a few counts of this clone. The V and J genes are TRBV30 and TRBJ1-1, with D maybe TRBD1 (5 bases). The V and J ends lost 3 bases and 2 bases respectively, with 13 bases between them. Germline V CDR1 and CDR2: GTSNPN, SVGIG (reference sequence). The CDR3 has 14 amino acids. The chain's CDR3 is CAWSQRTINTEAFF. The CDR3 coding sequence is TGTGCCTGGAGCCAGAGGACAATCAACACTGAAGCTTTCTTT.

For this clone: A read error may account for a junction end that differs from germline. This sequence joins TRBV6-5 and TRBJ2-7, with D perhaps matching TRBD2 (6 bases). Looked up from germline, CDR1 is MNHEY and CDR2 is SVGAGI. There are 13 residues in the CDR3. CDR3 loop: CASSYSVFGGLHF. CDR3 nucleotides: TGTGCCAGCAGTTACTCTGTGTTCGGGGGACTCCACTTC.

The CDR3 nucleotides are TGTGCCAGTAGTATGACTCAGATGTTCGGCACCGGGGAGCTGTTTTTT. It is translated as CASSMTQMFGTGELFF. The chain uses TRBV19 and TRBJ2-2, with unresolved D. V shed 3 bases and J shed 4 bases, with 15 bases lying between them. The germline gives CDR1 LNHDA, CDR2 SQIVND (reference sequence). This CDR3 is 16 amino acids long.

The chain uses TRBV19 and TRBJ2-1; D unresolved. Germline V lookup: CDR1 LNHDA, CDR2 SQIVND (reference sequence). This CDR3 comprises 14 residues. V lost 10 bases, J lost 2 bases, and 15 bases lay in between. As DNA, the CDR3 is TGTGCCACGAGTATACCACCGGCCTACAATGAGCAGTTCTTC. Amino acid sequence: CATSIPPAYNEQFF.

CDR3 protein: CASNGGAGETQYF. CDR3 in DNA: TGTGCCAGCAACGGGGGGGCCGGGGAGACCCAGTACTTC. V gene TRBV2 combines with J gene TRBJ2-5; 8 positions match TRBD2. The germline CDR1 and CDR2 sequences are SNHLY and FYNNEI. Trimming cost V 7 bases and J 5 bases; bases outside gene matches: 6. The CDR3 is 13 amino acids.

The chain employs TRBV4-1 and TRBJ1-2; TRBD1 agrees at 11 bases. CDR1 and CDR2 from the germline V gene are MGHRA and YSYEKL. The CDR3 has 15 amino acids. V was pared by 1 base and J by 6 bases, with 4 bases of the junction left unmatched. DNA for the CDR3: TGCGCCAGCAGCCAAGGATGGGGACAGGGGGATGGCTACACCTTC. Translating it yields CASSQGWGQGDGYTF.

This clone was observed once. The V and J genes are TRBV6-5 and TRBJ2-7, with 7 bases lining up with TRBD1. The germline gives CDR1 MNHEY, CDR2 SVGAGI. The junction had 7 bases not matched to a gene; V was cut back by 8 bases and J by 3 bases. The CDR3 has 13 amino acids. The CDR3, as DNA: TGTGCCAGCGCCGGGACAGCGAACTACGAGCAGTACTTC. Protein sequence: CASAGTANYEQYF.

CDR3: CASSYAGGQGANVLTF. The CDR3 DNA reads as TGTGCCAGCAGCTACGCCGGGGGGCAGGGGGCCAACGTCCTGACTTTC. The J gene is TRBJ2-6, the V gene TRBV11-2; D possibly corresponds to TRBD2 (7 bases). The length of the CDR3 is 16 residues. Germline CDR1 and CDR2: SGHAT and FQNNGV. Trimming removed 4 bases at V and 4 bases at J, with 14 bases between.

The gene calls are TRBV2 and TRBJ1-1; a possible D gene is TRBD1 (6 bases). The germline V gene encodes CDR1 SNHLY and CDR2 FYNNEI. The CDR3 consists of 14 residues. The V and J ends lost 8 bases and 0 bases respectively, with 13 bases between them. This CDR3 reads CASRWTELNTEAFF. CDR3 bases: TGTGCCAGCCGGTGGACAGAGCTGAACACTGAAGCTTTCTTT.